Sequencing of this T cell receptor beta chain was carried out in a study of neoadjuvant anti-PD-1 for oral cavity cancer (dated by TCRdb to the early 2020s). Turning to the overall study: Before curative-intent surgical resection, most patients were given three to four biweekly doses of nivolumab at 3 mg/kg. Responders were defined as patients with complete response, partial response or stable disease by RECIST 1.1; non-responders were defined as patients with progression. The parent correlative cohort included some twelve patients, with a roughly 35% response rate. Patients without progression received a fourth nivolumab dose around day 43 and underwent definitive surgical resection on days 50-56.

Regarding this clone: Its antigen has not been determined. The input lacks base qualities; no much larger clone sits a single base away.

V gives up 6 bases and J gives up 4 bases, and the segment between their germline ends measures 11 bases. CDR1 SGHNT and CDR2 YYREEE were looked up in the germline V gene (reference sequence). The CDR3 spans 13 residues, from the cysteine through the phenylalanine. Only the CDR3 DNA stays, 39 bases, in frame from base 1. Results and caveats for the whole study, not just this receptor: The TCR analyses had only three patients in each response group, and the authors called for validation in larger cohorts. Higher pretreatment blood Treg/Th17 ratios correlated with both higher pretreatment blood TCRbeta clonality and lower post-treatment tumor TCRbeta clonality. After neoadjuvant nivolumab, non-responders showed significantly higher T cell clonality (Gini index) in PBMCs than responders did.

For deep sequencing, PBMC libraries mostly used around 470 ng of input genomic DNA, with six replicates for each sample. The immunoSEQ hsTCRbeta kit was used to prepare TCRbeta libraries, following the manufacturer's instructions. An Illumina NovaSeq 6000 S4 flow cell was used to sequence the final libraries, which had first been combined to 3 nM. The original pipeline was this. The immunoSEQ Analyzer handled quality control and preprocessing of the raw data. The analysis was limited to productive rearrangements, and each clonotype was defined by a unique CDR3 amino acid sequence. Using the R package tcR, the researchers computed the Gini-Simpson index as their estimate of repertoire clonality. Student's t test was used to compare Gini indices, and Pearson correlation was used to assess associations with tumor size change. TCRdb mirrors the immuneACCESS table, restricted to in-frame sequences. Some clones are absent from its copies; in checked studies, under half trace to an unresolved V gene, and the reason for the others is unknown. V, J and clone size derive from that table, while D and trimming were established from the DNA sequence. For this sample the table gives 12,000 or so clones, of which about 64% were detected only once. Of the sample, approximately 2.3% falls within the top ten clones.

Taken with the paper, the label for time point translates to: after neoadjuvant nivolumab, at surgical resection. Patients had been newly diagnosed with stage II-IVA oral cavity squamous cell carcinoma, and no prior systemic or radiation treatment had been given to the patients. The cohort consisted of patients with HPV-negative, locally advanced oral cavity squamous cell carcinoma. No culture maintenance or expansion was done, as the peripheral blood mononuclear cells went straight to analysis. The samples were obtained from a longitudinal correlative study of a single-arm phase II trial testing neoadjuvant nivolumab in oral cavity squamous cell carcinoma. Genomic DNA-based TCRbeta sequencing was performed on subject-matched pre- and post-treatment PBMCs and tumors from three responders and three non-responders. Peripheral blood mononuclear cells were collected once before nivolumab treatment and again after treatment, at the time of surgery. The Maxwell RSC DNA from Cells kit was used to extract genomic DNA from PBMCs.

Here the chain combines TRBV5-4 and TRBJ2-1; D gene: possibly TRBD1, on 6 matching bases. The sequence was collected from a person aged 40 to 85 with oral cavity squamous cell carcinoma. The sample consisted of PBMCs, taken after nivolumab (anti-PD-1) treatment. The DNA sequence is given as TGTGCCAGCACTGTGGACAGTTACAATGAGCAGTTCTTC. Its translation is CASTVDSYNEQFF. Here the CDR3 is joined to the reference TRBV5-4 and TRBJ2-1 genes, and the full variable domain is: ETGVTQSPTHLIKTRGQQVTLRCSSQSGHNTVSWYQQALGQGPQFIFQYYREEENGRGNFPPRFSGLQFPNYSSELNVNALELDDSALYLCASTVDSYNEQFFGPGTRLTVL.